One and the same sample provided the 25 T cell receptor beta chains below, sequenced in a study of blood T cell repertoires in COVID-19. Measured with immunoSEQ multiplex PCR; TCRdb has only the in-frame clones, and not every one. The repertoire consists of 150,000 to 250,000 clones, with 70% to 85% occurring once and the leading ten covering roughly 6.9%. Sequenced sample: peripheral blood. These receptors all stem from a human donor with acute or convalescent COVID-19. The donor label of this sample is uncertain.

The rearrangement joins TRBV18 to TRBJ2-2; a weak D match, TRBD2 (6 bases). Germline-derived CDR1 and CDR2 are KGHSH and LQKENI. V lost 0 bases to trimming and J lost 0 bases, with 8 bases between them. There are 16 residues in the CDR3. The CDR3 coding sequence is TGTGCCAGCTCACCACCCCGACTAGCGAACACCGGGGAGCTGTTTTTT. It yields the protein CASSPPRLANTGELFF.

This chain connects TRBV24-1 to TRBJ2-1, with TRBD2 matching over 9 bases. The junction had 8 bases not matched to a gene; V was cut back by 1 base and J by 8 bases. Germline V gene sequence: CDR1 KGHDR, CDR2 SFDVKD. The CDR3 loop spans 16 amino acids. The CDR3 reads CATSDFVTSGMDEQFF. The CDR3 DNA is TGTGCCACCAGTGATTTCGTGACTAGCGGAATGGATGAGCAGTTCTTC.

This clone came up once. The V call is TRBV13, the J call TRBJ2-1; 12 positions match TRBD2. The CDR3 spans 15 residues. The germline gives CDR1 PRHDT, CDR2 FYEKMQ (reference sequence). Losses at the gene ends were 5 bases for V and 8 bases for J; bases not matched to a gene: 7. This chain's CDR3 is CASSPLAGGVYEQFF. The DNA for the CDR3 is TGTGCCAGCAGCCCCCTAGCGGGAGGGGTCTATGAGCAGTTCTTC.

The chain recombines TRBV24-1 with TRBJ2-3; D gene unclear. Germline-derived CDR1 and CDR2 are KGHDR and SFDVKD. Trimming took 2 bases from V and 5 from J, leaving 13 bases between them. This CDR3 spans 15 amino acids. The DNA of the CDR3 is TGTGCCACCAGTGATTGGAAGCTAGAAATAGATACGCAGTATTTT. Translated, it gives CATSDWKLEIDTQYF.

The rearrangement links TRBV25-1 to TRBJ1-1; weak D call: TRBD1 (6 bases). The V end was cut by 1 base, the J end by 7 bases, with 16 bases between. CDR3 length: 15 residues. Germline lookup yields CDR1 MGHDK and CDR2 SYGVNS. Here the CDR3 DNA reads TGTGCCAGCAGTGAATTCGCTTTGAGAGGGGGTGAAGCTTTCTTT. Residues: CASSEFALRGGEAFF.

The CDR3 bases are TGTGCCAGCTCACCATGGCAGGGGGGTGCCCCCCTCCACTTT. Residues: CASSPWQGGAPLHF. The J gene is TRBJ1-6, the V gene TRBV18; 7 nucleotides align to TRBD1. After removal of 2 bases from V and 13 bases from J, the junction contained 8 bases not matched to a gene. CDR3 length: 14 amino acids. Germline V CDR1 and CDR2: KGHSH, LQKENI.

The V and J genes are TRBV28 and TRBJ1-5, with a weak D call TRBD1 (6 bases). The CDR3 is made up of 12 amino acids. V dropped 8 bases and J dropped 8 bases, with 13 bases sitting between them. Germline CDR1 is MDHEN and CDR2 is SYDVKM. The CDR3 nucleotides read TGTGCCAGCTTCACCGAGGGGGAGCCCCAGCATTTT. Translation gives CASFTEGEPQHF. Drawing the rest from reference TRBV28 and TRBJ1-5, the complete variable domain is DVKVTQSSRYLVKRTGEKVFLECVQDMDHENMFWYRQDPGLGLRLIYFSYDVKMKEKGDIPEGYSVSREKKERFSLILESASTNQTSMYLCASFTEGEPQHFGDGTRLSIL.

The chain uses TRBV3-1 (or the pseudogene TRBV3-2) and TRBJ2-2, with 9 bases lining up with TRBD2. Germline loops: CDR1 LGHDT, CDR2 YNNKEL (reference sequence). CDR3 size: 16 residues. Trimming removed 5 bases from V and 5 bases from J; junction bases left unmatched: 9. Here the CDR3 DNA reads TGTGCCAGCAGCGGCCCGGGACTAGCCGTAACCGGGGAGCTGTTTTTT. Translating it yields CASSGPGLAVTGELFF.

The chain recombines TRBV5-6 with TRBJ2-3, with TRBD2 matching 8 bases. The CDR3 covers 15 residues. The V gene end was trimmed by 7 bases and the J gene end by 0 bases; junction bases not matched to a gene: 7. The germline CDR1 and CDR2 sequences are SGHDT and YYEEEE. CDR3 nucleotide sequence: TGTGCCAGCGCCCCACTAGCGGTTAGCACAGATACGCAGTATTTT. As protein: CASAPLAVSTDTQYF.

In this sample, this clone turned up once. The CDR3 is CASSLQGNSPLHF. Written as DNA, the CDR3 is TGTGCCAGCAGTTTGCAGGGAAATTCACCCCTCCACTTT. The rearrangement links TRBV12-3 or TRBV12-4 to TRBJ1-6, with D perhaps TRBD1 (5 bases). The CDR3 contains 13 residues. The V and J ends lost 3 bases and 7 bases respectively, with 7 bases between them.

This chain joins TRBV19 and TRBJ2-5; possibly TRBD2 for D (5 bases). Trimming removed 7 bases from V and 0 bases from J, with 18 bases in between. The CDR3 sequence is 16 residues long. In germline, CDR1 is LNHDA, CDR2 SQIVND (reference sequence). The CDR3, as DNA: TGTGCCAGTACCCCGTCCGGGAAGATGTACCAAGAGACCCAGTACTTC. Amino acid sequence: CASTPSGKMYQETQYF.

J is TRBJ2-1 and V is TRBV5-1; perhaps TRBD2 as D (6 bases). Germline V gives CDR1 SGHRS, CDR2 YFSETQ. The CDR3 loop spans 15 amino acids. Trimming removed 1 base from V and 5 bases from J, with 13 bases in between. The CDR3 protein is CASSLRPGSDNEQFF. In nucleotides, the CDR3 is TGCGCCAGCAGCTTGCGTCCCGGGAGCGACAATGAGCAGTTCTTC.

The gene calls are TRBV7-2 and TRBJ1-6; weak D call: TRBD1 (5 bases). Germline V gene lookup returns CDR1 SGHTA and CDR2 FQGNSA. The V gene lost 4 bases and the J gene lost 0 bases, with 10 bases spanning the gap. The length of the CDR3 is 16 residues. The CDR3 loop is CASSSYRSSYNSPLHF. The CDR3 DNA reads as TGTGCCAGCAGCTCCTACAGGAGCTCCTATAATTCACCCCTCCACTTT.

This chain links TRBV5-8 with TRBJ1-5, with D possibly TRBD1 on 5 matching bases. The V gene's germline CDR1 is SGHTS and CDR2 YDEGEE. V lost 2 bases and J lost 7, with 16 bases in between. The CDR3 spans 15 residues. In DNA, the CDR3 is TGTGCCAGCAGCTTCGATGGGGCAGGGCACCAGCCCCAGCATTTT. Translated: CASSFDGAGHQPQHF.

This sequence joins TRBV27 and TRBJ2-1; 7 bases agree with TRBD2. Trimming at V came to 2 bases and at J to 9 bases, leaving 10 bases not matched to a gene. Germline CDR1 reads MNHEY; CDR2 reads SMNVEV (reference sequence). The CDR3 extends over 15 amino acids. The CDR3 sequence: CASSLRSGNGFEQFF. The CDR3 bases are TGTGCCAGCAGTTTAAGGAGCGGGAATGGCTTTGAGCAGTTCTTC.

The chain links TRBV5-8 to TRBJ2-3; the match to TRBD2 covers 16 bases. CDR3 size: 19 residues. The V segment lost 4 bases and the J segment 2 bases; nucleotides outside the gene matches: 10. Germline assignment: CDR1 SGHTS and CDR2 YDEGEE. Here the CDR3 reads CASSSPGTSGRAPTDTQYF. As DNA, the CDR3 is TGTGCCAGCAGCAGTCCCGGGACTAGCGGGAGGGCCCCCACAGATACGCAGTATTTT.

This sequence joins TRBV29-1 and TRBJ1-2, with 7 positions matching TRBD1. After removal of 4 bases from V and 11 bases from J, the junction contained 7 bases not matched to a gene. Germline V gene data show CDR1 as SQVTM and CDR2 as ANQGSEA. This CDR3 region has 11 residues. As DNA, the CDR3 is TGCAGCGTTGGGGACAGTATGAGGTACACCTTC. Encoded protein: CSVGDSMRYTF.

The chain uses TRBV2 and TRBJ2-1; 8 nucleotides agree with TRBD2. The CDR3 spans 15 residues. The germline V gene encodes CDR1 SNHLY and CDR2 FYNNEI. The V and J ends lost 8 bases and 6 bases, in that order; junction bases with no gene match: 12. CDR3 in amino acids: CASLTEASGRNEQFF. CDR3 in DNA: TGTGCCAGCCTTACTGAGGCTAGCGGGCGCAATGAGCAGTTCTTC.

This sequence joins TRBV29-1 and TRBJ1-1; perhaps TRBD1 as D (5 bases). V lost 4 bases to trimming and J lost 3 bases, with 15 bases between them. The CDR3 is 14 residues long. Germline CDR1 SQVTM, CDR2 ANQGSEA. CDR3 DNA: TGCAGCGTTGCGAGTACAGGAGGGTACACTGAAGCTTTCTTT. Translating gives CSVASTGGYTEAFF.

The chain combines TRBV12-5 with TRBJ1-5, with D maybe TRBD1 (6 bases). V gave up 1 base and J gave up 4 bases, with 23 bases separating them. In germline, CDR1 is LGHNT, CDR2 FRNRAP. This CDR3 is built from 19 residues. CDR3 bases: TGTGCTAGTGGTTTGGCCTCGAAGAAGGACAGCTTGTGGAATCAGCCCCAGCATTTT. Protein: CASGLASKKDSLWNQPQHF. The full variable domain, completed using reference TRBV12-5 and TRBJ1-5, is DARVTQTPRHKVTEMGQEVTMRCQPILGHNTVFWYRQTMMQGLELLAYFRNRAPLDDSGMPKDRFSAEMPDATLATLKIQPSEPRDSAVYFCASGLASKKDSLWNQPQHFGDGTRLSIL.

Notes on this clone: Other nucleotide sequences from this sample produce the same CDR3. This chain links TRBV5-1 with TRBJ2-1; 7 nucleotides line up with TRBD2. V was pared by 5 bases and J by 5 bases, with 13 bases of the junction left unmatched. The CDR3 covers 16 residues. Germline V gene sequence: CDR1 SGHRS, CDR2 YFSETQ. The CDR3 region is CASSPKLAGGNNEQFF. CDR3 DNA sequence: TGCGCCAGCAGTCCGAAGTTAGCGGGTGGTAACAATGAGCAGTTCTTC.

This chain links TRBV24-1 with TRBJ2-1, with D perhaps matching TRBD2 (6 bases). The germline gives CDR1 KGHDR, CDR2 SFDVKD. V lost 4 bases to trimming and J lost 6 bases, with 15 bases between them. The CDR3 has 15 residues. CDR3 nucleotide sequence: TGTGCCACCAGTGACCCGCGGGACTTCCGCAATGAGCAGTTCTTC. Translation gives CATSDPRDFRNEQFF.

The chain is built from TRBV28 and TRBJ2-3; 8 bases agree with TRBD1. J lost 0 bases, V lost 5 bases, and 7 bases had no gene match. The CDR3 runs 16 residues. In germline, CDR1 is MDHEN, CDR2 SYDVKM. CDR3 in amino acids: CASSAGTGHSTDTQYF. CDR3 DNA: TGTGCCAGCAGTGCCGGGACAGGCCATAGCACAGATACGCAGTATTTT.

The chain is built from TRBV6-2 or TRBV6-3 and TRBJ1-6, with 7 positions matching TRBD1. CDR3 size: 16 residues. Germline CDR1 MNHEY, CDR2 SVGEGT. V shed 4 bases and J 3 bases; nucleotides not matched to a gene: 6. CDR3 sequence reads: CASSSSGTDYNSPLHF. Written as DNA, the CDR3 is TGTGCCAGCAGTTCTTCCGGGACAGACTATAATTCACCCCTCCACTTT.

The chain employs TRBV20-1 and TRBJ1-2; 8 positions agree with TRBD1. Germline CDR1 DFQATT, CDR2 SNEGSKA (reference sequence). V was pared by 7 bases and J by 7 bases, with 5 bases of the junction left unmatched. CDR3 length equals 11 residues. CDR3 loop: CSGGQGIGYTF. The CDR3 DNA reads TGCAGTGGTGGACAGGGAATTGGCTACACCTTC.